This T cell receptor beta chain stems from a study of blood T cell repertoires in COVID-19 (dated by TCRdb to between 2020 and 2021). Some background on the complete study: Samples from collaborators originated in the United States, Italy and Spain and spanned both the acute and convalescent phases of COVID-19. The prospective study material was composed of cDNA or gDNA derived from T cells, B-cell-depleted T cells, or PBMCs. The dataset comprised deeply sampled blood TCRbeta repertoires from subjects exposed to, actively infected with, or recovered from COVID-19. The repertoires were released in a freely available public database intended as a resource for research on the immune response to SARS-CoV-2. Samples came from the ongoing ImmuneRACE study (first 160 participants) plus 1,254 subjects from 6 global collaborators. A de-identified subject ID, COVID-19 status, age in years and sex were almost always included in the sample metadata. Where HLA class I and class II types were available, the types were taken from metadata supplied by the sample provider, not from assay-based typing. The research as a whole found: The amount of clinical and demographic metadata varied by source and participant and was provided uncurated.

The V end loses 0 bases and the J end loses 0 bases, and a stretch of 5 bases separates them. The CDR3 has 14 amino acids, counting the end cysteine and phenylalanine. The kept DNA is CDR3 alone, 42 bases in frame from the first base. The germline V gene gives CDR1 as MNHNS and CDR2 as SASEGT. TCRbeta CDR3 regions were amplified from genomic DNA using the immunoSEQ Assay, a bias-controlled multiplex PCR. On the authors' methods: The number of nucleated cells in each sample was estimated by amplification of reference gene primers within the assay. Sequence reads were collapsed and filtered to measure the absolute abundance of every unique TCRbeta CDR3 rearrangement. Productive Simpson clonality was computed per sample as the square root of Simpson's diversity index over productive rearrangements. What TCRdb holds here is the immuneACCESS table cut down to in-frame rearrangements. Part of the clones is not present; checked against another copy, under half of the missing clones reflect an unresolved V gene, and the others are unexplained. The D gene and trimming were derived from the DNA, and the V and J assignments and clone size from that table. For this sample there are some 150,000 clones; just under 80% appear just once. The ten biggest clones cover about 15% of the sample.

Comments on this clone: Its antigen is still unknown. Base qualities are not recorded, but no much larger clone differs from it by a single base.

Each collaborating institution followed its own protocols to collect whole blood in K2EDTA tubes. Collaborator samples were shipped for TCRbeta analysis as frozen whole blood, isolated PBMCs, or DNA extracted from either sample type. The sample comprised peripheral blood. This clonotype originated in a woman older than 75 with acute or convalescent COVID-19. The chain couples TRBV6-1 to TRBJ1-2; no D gene can be assigned with confidence. Here is the DNA: TGTGCCAGCAGTGAAGCAGGAGCTAACTATGGCTACACCTTC. It translates as CASSEAGANYGYTF.